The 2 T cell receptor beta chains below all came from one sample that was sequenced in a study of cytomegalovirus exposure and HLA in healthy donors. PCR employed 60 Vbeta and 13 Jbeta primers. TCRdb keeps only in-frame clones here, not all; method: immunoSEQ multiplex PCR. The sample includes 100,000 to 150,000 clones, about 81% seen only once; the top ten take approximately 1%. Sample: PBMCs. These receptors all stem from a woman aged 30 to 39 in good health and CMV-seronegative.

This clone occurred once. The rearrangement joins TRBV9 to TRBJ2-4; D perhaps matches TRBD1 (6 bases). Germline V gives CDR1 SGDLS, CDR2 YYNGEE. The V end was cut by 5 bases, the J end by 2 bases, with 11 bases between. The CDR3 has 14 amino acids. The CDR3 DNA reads TGTGCCAGCAGTCCCACAGGGTCCAAAAACATTCAGTACTTC. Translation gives CASSPTGSKNIQYF.

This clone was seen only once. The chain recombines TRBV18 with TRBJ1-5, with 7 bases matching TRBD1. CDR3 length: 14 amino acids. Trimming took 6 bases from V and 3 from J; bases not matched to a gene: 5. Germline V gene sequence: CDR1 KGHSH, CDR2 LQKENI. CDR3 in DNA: TGTGCCAGCTCGGCCGGGACAGTCAATCAGCCCCAGCATTTT. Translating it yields CASSAGTVNQPQHF.